The sequence of this TCR beta chain was determined in a study of shared clonotypes between healthy human individuals. Authors' processing steps: Sequence data from immunoSEQ were junction-only and lacked quality scores; consequently, filtering differed. TCRdb's copy holds only in-frame clones and misses some; the assay was immunoSEQ multiplex PCR. V and J calls and clone size are those listed in that table; D and trimming were worked out from the DNA. This sample yields some 2,400,000 clones, of which more than 90% are seen a single time; roughly 0.13% belongs to the top ten. General study results and limits: With few donors, the genetic and exposure-history diversity represented was limited.

As regards this clone: Its antigen is not identified.

The CDR3 extends over 15 amino acids. Germline loops: CDR1 SEHNR, CDR2 FQNEAQ (reference sequence). V lost 3 bases and J 1 base, leaving 11 bases between the germline ends. The sequenced sample consisted of naive CD4+ T cells sorted from blood. Documented subset: CD45RA+ positively selected. The source is a man aged 18 to 35 in good health. The chain links TRBV7-9 to TRBJ2-3; D possibly uses TRBD1 or TRBD2 (5 bases each). The CDR3 is CASSFGGSGTDTQYF. For the CDR3, the DNA is TGTGCCAGCAGCTTTGGGGGTAGCGGCACAGATACGCAGTATTTT.